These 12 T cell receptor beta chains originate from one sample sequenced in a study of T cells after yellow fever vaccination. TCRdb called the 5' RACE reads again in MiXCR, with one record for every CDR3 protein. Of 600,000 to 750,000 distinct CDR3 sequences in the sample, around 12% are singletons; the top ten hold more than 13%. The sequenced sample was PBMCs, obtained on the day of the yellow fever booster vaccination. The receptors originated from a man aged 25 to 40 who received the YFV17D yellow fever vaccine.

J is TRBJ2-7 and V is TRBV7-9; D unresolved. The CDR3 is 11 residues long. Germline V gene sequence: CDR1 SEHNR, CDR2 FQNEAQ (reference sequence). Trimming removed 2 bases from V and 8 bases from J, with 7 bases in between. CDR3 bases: TGTGCCAGCAGCTTACAAGATAAGCAGTACTTC. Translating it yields CASSLQDKQYF.

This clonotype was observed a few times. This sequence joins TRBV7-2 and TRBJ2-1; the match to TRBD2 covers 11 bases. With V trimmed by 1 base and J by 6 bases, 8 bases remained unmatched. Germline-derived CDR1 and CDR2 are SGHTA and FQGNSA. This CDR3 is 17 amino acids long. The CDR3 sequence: CASSLVGLAGGPNEQFF. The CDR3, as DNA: TGTGCCAGCAGCTTAGTTGGTCTAGCGGGAGGCCCCAATGAGCAGTTCTTC.

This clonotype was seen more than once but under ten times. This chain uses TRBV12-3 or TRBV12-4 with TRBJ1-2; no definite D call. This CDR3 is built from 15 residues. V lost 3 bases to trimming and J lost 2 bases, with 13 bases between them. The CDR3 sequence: CASSFDGAGNYGYTF. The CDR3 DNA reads TGTGCCAGCAGTTTCGATGGTGCGGGCAACTATGGCTACACCTTC.

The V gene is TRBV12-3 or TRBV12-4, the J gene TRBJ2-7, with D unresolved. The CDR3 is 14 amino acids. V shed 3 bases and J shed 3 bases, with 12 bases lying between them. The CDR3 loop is CASSFPDAIYEQYF. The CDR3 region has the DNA TGTGCCAGCAGTTTCCCGGACGCTATCTACGAGCAGTACTTC.

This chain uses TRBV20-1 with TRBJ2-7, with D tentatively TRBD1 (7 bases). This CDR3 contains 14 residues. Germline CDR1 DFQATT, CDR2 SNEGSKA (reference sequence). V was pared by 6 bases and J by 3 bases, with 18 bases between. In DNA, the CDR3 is TGCAGTGCCGGAGGGGGCGGGACAAGCTACGAGCAGTACTTC. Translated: CSAGGGGTSYEQYF.

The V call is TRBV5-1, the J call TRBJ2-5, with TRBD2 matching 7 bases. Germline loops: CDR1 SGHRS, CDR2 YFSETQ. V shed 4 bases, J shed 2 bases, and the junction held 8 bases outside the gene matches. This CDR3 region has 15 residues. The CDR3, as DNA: TGCGCCAGCAGCGCGGGCGGGAGTAGGCAAGAGACCCAGTACTTC. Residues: CASSAGGSRQETQYF.

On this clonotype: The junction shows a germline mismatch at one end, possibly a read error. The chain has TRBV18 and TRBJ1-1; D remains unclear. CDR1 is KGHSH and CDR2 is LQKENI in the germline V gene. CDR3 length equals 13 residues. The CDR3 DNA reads TGTGCCAGCTCGCCACCGGGAAGGACTGAAGCTTTCTTT. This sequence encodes CASSPPGRTEAFF.

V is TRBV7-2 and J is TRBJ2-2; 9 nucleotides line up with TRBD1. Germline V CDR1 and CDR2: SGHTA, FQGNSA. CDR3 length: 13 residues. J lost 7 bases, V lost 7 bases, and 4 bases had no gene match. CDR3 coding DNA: TGTGCCAGCACCGGGACAGGGATCGGGGAGCTGTTTTTT. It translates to CASTGTGIGELFF.

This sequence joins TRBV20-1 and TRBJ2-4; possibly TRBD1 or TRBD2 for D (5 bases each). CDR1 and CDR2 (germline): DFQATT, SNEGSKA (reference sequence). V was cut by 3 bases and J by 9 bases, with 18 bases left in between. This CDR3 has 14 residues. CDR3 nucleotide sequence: TGCAGTGCTAGTAGCGCAGGGTCGATAGGCATTCAGTACTTC. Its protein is CSASSAGSIGIQYF.

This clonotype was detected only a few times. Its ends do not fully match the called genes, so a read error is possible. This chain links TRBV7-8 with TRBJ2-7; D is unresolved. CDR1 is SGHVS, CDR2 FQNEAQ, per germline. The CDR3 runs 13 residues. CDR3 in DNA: TGTGCCAGCAGTTCGGACCTCAGCTACGCGCAGTACTTC. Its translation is CASSSDLSYAQYF.

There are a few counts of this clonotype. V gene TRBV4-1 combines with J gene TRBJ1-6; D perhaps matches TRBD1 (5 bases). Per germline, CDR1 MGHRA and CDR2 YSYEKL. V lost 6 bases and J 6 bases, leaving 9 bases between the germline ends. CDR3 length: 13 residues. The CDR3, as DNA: TGCGCCAGCAGTCAGGGTTTTAATTCACCCCTCCACTTT. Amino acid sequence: CASSQGFNSPLHF.

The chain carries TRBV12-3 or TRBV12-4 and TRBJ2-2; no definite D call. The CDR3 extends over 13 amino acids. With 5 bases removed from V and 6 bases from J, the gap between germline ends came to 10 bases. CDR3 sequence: CASSHITAGELFF. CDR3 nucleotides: TGTGCCAGCAGTCACATAACGGCCGGGGAGCTGTTTTTT.